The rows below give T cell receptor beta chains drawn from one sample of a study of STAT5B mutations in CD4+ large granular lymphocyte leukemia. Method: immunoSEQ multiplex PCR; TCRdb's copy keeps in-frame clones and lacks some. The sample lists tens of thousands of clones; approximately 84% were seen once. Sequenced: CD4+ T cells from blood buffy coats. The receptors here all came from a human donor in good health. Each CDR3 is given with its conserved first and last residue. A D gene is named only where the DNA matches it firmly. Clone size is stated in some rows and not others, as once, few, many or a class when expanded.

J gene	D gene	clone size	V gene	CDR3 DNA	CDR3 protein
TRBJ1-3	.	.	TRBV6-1	TGTGCCAGCAGTGAATCGGACGGTAGAAACACCATATATTTT	CASSESDGRNTIYF
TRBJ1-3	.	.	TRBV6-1	TGTGCCAGCAGTGATTCATGGGGATCTGGAAACACCATATATTTT	CASSDSWGSGNTIYF
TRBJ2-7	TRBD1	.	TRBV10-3	TGTGCCATCGGACAGGGGGCCGCCTACGAGCAGTACTTC	CAIGQGAAYEQYF
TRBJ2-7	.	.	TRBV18	TGTGCCAGCTCACCAGCGGCGGGCTACGAGCAGTACTTC	CASSPAAGYEQYF
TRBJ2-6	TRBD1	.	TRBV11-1	TGTGCCAGCAGCTTATGGGCCACAGGGGTCGGTGGGGCCAACGTCCTGACTTTC	CASSLWATGVGGANVLTF
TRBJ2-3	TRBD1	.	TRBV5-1	TGTGCCAGCAGCTCGCCGACAGGGGAGGAAGATACGCAGTATTTT	CASSSPTGEEDTQYF
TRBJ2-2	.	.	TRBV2	TGTGCCAGCAGTCTTAGCGAGTATCAGACCGGGGAGCTGTTTTTT	CASSLSEYQTGELFF
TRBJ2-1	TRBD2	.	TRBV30	TGTGCCTGGAGTGCCCTAGCGGGAGGGAGCTCCTACAATGAGCAGTTCTTC	CAWSALAGGSSYNEQFF
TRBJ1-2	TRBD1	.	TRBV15	TGTGCCACCAGCACAGGGGGCGGGAGCTATGGCTACACCTTC	CATSTGGGSYGYTF
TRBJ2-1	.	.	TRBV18	TGTGCCAGCTCACCAGGGGTGAACAATGAGCAGTTCTTC	CASSPGVNNEQFF
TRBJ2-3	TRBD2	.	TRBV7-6	TGTGCCAGCAGCTTGGCGGGGGGGCACGCAGATACGCAGTATTTT	CASSLAGGHADTQYF
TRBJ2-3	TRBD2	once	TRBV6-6	TGTGCCAGCAGTTCCCTAGCGGGGGGGTCAGATACGCAGTATTTT	CASSSLAGGSDTQYF
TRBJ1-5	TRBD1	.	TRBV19	TGTGCCAGTAGTACTGACAGGGGGCGAAATCAGCCCCAGCATTTT	CASSTDRGRNQPQHF
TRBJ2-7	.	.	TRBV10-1	TGCGCCAGCAGTGAGCGGGGATCTGTGCAGTACTTC	CASSERGSVQYF
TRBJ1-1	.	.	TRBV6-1	TGTGCCTCCCGGGAGGCAGTGAACACTGAAGCTTTCTTT	CASREAVNTEAFF
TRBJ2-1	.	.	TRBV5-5	TGTGCCAGCAGCTTGGCAGTGTTGGCGGCCTACAATGAGCAGTTCTTC	CASSLAVLAAYNEQFF
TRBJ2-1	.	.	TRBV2	TGTGCCAGCATCAACACCCTGACTCTTAGGAGCTCCTACAATGAGCAGTTCTTC	CASINTLTLRSSYNEQFF
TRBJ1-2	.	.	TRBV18	TGTGCCAGCTCACCGGGGGGCACCTATGGCTACACCTTC	CASSPGGTYGYTF
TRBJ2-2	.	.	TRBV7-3	TGTGCCAGCAGCTCCTATACCGGGGAGCTGTTTTTT	CASSSYTGELFF
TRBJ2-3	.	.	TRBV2	TGTGCCAGCAGTCCTATAACGGTGGAAGATACGCAGTATTTT	CASSPITVEDTQYF
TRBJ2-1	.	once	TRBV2	TGTGCCAGCAGTGTTCAGGGGCCCCCCTACAATGAGCAGTTCTTC	CASSVQGPPYNEQFF
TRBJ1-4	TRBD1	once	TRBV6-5	TGTGCCAGCAGCTACAGGGGGGTAAATGAAAAACTGTTTTTT	CASSYRGVNEKLFF
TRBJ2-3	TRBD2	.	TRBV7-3	TGTGCCAGCAGCGCAAACTCCGGGGGGGATACGCAGTATTTT	CASSANSGGDTQYF
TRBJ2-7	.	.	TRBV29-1	TGCAGCGGTTCGGGACTCGGGGGCGAGCAGTACTTC	CSGSGLGGEQYF
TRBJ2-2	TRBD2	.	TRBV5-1	TGCGCCAGCAGCCAGGGACTAGCGAACACCGGGGAGCTGTTTTTT	CASSQGLANTGELFF